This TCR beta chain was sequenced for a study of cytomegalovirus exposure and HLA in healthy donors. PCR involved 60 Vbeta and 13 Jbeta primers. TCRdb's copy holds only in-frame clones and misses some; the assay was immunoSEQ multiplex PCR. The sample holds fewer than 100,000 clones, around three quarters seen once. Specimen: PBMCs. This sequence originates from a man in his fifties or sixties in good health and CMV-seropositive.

The CDR3 nucleotides are TGTGCCAGCAGCTCACAGGGAAATGTGAACACCGGGGAGCTGTTTTTT. Its protein is CASSSQGNVNTGELFF. The genes are TRBV7-3 and TRBJ2-2, with D tentatively TRBD1 (6 bases). Germline-derived CDR1 and CDR2 are SGHTA and FQGTGA. The CDR3 loop spans 16 amino acids. Trimming took off 4 bases at V and 1 base at J, with 13 bases between the two ends. The full variable domain, with the rest looked up from reference TRBV7-3 and TRBJ2-2, is GAGVSQTPSNKVTEKGKYVELRCDPISGHTALYWYRQSLGQGPEFLIYFQGTGAADDSGLPNDRFFAVRPEGSVSTLKIQRTERGDSAVYLCASSSQGNVNTGELFFGEGSRLTVL.